The sequence of this TCR beta chain was determined in a study of identical twins. Study-wide results and limits: Without tracking the same donors, conclusions rested on cross-sectional statistical analysis.

One entry per CDR3 protein results from TCRdb running MiXCR on the 5' RACE reads. Among about 220,000 distinct CDR3 sequences listed, approximately 9% were seen once. This clonotype was seen a handful of times. The antigen remains unidentified. Trimming took 1 base from V and 12 from J, leaving 7 bases between them. The CDR3 is made up of 11 amino acids. The germline V gene encodes CDR1 SGHAT and CDR2 FQNNGV. Every donor was a healthy Caucasian. This chain joins TRBV11-2 and TRBJ2-4, with D hard to call. Sequencing used memory (CD45RO+) T cells sorted from blood. The TCR originated in a woman aged 18-30 years in good health. CDR3 sequence reads: CASSLGPHQYF. DNA for the CDR3: TGTGCCAGCAGCTTAGGACCGCATCAGTACTTC. The full variable domain, completed using reference TRBV11-2 and TRBJ2-4, is EAGVAQSPRYKIIEKRQSVAFWCNPISGHATLYWYQQILGQGPKLLIQFQNNGVVDDSQLPKDRFSAERLKGVDSTLKIQPAKLEDSAVYLCASSLGPHQYFGAGTRLSVL.